The 7 T cell receptor beta chains given below trace back to one sample, sequenced in a study of blood T cell repertoires in COVID-19. The method was immunoSEQ multiplex PCR; TCRdb's version includes in-frame clones alone and lacks a portion of them. Here the sample spans a few hundred thousand clones, approximately 90% being singletons. Sequencing was done on a sample of peripheral blood. These TCRs come from a woman in her 50s with COVID-19, enrolled during active disease.

The chain couples TRBV15 to TRBJ2-6; D is uncertain. V lost 9 bases to trimming and J lost 1 base, with 10 bases between them. Germline V gene sequence: CDR1 LNHNV, CDR2 YYDKDF (reference sequence). The CDR3 consists of 14 residues. In nucleotides, the CDR3 is TGTGCCACAAGCGTTCCTTCTGGGGCCAACGTCCTGACTTTC. Its translation is CATSVPSGANVLTF.

The chain joins TRBV7-9 to TRBJ2-7; 10 bases map to TRBD2. Germline CDR1 and CDR2: SEHNR and FQNEAQ (reference sequence). V shed 5 bases, J shed 7 bases, and the junction held 8 bases outside the gene matches. The CDR3 is 14 amino acids. The chain's CDR3 is CASSPAGGPWEQYF. CDR3 bases: TGTGCCAGCAGCCCAGCGGGAGGGCCGTGGGAGCAGTACTTC. Full variable domain (missing parts from reference TRBV7-9 and TRBJ2-7): DTGVSQNPRHKITKRGQNVTFRCDPISEHNRLYWYRQTLGQGPEFLTYFQNEAQLEKSRLLSDRFSAERPKGSFSTLEIQRTEQGDSAMYLCASSPAGGPWEQYFGPGTRLTVT.

The rearrangement links TRBV2 to TRBJ2-3; possible D gene TRBD1, 5 bases. This CDR3 is 15 amino acids long. The V and J ends lost 3 bases and 5 bases respectively, with 15 bases between them. Per germline, CDR1 SNHLY and CDR2 FYNNEI. The CDR3 region has the DNA TGTGCCAGCAGTGAGATAGGCCAGGGCGGAGATACGCAGTATTTT. Translated: CASSEIGQGGDTQYF.

The J gene is TRBJ1-1, the V gene TRBV27; D gene ambiguous. With 4 bases removed from V and 2 bases from J, the gap between germline ends came to 17 bases. Germline V gene sequence: CDR1 MNHEY, CDR2 SMNVEV (reference sequence). The CDR3 is 16 amino acids. This CDR3 is CASSSVRPPSNTEAFF. Here the CDR3 DNA reads TGTGCCAGCAGTTCCGTCCGGCCCCCTAGTAACACTGAAGCTTTCTTT.

This chain joins TRBV19 and TRBJ2-5, with 7 bases matching TRBD1. The CDR3 loop spans 17 amino acids. J was trimmed by 5 bases and V by 5 bases; bases with no gene match: 17. The germline V gene has CDR1 LNHDA and CDR2 SQIVND (reference sequence). CDR3 region: CASSDRGTAVSRETQYF. The CDR3 bases are TGTGCCAGTAGTGATAGGGGGACAGCCGTAAGCAGGGAGACCCAGTACTTC.

CDR3 loop: CASSIAGVDYNSPLHF. CDR3 DNA sequence: TGTGCCAGTAGTATAGCCGGGGTGGATTATAATTCACCCCTCCACTTT. This chain uses TRBV19 with TRBJ1-6, with D unresolved. Trimming took 1 base from V and 4 from J, leaving 11 bases between them. This CDR3 is 16 amino acids long. CDR1 is LNHDA and CDR2 is SQIVND in the germline V gene (reference sequence).

This clone was observed once. The gene calls are TRBV10-3 and TRBJ1-5, with 8 bases matching TRBD1. The CDR3 extends over 13 amino acids. V gave up 6 bases and J gave up 5 bases; unmatched junction bases: 3. Germline-derived CDR1 and CDR2 are ENHRY and SYGVKD. Here the CDR3 reads CAIRTDRDQPQHF. CDR3 sequence (DNA): TGTGCCATCAGGACGGACAGGGATCAGCCCCAGCATTTT.